These T cell receptor beta chains were read from a single sample in a study of shared clonotypes between healthy human individuals. The method was immunoSEQ multiplex PCR; TCRdb's version includes in-frame clones alone and lacks a portion of them. The sample lists roughly 1,500,000 clones, 95% to 99% seen once, with roughly 0.42% in the top ten. The sample consisted of naive CD4+ T cells sorted from blood. These receptors came from a man in his thirties or forties in good health. Both conserved end residues are part of each CDR3. The D gene is left open where the match is weak. Part of the rows lack a size; the others show once, few, many or a class for expanded clones.

size	V	D	J	DNA	CDR3
.	TRBV13	.	TRBJ1-1	TGTGCCAGCAGCTACCTCACAAGGAAGAACACTGAAGCTTTCTTT	CASSYLTRKNTEAFF
.	TRBV9	.	TRBJ2-7	TGTGCCAGCAGCGCTCAGATGATACCTGGCGAGCAGTACTTC	CASSAQMIPGEQYF
.	TRBV10-3	.	TRBJ2-7	TGTGCCATCAGTCCCCTTACAGGGGGGGACGAGCAGTACTTC	CAISPLTGGDEQYF
.	TRBV5-1	.	TRBJ2-7	TGCGCCAGCAGCTTCGGGACGGATATGGGCGAGCAGTACTTC	CASSFGTDMGEQYF
.	TRBV9	TRBD1	TRBJ1-1	TGTGCCAGCAGCTGGGGGACAGGGTCGACGAACACTGAAGCTTTCTTT	CASSWGTGSTNTEAFF
.	TRBV2	TRBD1	TRBJ2-7	TGTGCCAGCAGCCCCGGGACAGGGGCTCCCGAGCAGTACTTC	CASSPGTGAPEQYF
once	TRBV5-4	.	TRBJ2-1	TGTGCCAGCAGCGCCCCGGGACGGCGTTACAATGAGCAGTTCTTC	CASSAPGRRYNEQFF
.	TRBV15	.	TRBJ1-2	TGTGCCACCAGCTTACGAAGGGTGGCTAACTATGGCTACACCTTC	CATSLRRVANYGYTF
.	TRBV5-4	.	TRBJ2-7	TGTGCCAGCAGCTTGGTGGGACACGATACCTACGAGCAGTACTTC	CASSLVGHDTYEQYF
.	TRBV4-1	.	TRBJ1-2	TGCGCCAGCAGCCAAGAAGTTCCGGCTATCTATGGCTACACCTTC	CASSQEVPAIYGYTF
once	TRBV28	.	TRBJ2-1	TGTGCCAGCAGTTTACCCCCTTTCTTAGCGTCGAGCTCCTACAATGAGCAGTTCTTC	CASSLPPFLASSSYNEQFF
once	TRBV9	.	TRBJ2-2	TGTGCCAGCAGCGTAGACTCGAACACCGGGGAGCTGTTTTTT	CASSVDSNTGELFF
.	TRBV5-4	TRBD2	TRBJ2-3	TGTGCCAGCATCCGTAGCGGGAGTAACCCACCAGATACGCAGTATTTT	CASIRSGSNPPDTQYF